This T cell receptor (beta chain) was sequenced in a study of blood T cell repertoires in COVID-19. As for the study in general: The United States, Italy and Spain supplied acute and convalescent COVID-19 samples.

Using immunoSEQ multiplex PCR, the repertoire was profiled, and TCRdb retains in-frame clones only, with some absent. The sample gives around 270,000 clones, 84% of which show up once; less than 2% is in the top ten. V lost 6 bases and J lost 3; bases outside the gene matches: 4. The CDR3 length is 14 residues. Germline lookup yields CDR1 MNHEY and CDR2 SVGAGI. Sequenced input: peripheral blood. V is TRBV6-5 and J is TRBJ1-1; 10 nucleotides line up with TRBD1. The origin of this receptor is a middle-aged woman who had recovered from COVID-19. CDR3 DNA: TGTGCCAGCAGAGTAGGACAGGGGGACACTGAAGCTTTCTTT. It specifies CASRVGQGDTEAFF.